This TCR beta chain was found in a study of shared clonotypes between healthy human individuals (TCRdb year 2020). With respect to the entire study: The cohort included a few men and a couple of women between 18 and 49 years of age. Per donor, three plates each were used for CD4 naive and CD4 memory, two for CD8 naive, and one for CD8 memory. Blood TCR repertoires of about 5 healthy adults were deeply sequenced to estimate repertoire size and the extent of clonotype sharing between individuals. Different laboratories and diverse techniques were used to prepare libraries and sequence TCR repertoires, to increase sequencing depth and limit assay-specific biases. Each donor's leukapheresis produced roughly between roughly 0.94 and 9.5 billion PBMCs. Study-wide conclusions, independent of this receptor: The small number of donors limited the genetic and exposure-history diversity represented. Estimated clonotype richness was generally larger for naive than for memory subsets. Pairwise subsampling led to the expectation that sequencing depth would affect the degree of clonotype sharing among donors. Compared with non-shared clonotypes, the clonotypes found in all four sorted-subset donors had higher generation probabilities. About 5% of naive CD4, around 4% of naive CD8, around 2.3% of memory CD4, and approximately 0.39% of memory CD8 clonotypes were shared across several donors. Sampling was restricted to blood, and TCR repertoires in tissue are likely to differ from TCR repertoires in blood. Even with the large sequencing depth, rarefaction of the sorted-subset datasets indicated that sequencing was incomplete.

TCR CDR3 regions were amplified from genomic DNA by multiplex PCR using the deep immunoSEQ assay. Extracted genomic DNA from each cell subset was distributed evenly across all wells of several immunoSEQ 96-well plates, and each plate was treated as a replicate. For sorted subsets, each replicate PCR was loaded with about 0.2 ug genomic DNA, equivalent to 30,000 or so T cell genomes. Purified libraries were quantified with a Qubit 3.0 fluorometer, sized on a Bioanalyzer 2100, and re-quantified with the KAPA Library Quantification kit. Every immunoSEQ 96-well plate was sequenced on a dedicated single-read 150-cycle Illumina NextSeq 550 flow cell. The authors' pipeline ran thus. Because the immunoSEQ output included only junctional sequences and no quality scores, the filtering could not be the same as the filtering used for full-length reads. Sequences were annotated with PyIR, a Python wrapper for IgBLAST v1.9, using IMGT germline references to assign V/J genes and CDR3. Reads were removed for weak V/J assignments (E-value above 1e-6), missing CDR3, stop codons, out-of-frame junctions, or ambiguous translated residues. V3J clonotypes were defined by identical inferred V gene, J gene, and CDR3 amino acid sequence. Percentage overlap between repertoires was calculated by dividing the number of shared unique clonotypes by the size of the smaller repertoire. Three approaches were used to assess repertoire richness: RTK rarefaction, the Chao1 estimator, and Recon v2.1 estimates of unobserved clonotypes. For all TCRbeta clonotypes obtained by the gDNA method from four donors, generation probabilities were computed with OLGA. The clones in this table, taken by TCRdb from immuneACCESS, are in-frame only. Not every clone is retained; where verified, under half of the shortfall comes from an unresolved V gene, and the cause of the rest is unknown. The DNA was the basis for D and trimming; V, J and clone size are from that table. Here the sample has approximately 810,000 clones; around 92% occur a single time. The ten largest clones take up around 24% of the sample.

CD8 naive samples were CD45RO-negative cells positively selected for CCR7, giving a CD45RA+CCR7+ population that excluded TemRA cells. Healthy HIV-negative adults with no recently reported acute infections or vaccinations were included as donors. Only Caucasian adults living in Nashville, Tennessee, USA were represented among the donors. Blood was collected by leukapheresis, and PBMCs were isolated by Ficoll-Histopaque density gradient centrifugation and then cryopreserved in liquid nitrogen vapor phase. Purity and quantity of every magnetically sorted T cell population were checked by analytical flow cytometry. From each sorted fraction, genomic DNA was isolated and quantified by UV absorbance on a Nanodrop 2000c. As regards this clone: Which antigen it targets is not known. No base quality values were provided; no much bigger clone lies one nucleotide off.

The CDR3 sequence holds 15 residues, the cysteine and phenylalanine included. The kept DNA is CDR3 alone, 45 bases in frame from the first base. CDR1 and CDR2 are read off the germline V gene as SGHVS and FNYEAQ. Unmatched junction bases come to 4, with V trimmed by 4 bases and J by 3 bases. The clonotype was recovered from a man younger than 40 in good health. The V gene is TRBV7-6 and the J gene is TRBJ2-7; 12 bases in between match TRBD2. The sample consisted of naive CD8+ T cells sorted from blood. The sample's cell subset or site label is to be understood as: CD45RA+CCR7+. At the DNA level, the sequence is TGTGCCAGCAGCTCCGGACTAGCGGGAATCTACGAGCAGTACTTC. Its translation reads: CASSSGLAGIYEQYF.